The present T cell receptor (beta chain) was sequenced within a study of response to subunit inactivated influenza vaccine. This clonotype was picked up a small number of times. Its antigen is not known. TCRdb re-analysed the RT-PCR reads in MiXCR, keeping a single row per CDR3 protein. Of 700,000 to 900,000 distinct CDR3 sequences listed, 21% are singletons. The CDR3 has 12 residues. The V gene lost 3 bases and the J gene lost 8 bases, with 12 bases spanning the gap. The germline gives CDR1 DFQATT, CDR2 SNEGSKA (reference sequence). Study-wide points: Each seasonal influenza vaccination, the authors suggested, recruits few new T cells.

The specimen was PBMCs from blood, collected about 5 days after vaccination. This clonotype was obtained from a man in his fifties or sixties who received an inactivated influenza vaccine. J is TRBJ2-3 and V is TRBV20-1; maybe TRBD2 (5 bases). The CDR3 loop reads CSASGKRVTQYF. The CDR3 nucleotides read TGCAGTGCTAGCGGGAAACGGGTTACGCAGTATTTT.